What follows are 24 T cell receptor beta chains derived from one specimen sequenced in a study of blood T cell repertoires in COVID-19. The method was immunoSEQ multiplex PCR; TCRdb's version includes in-frame clones alone and lacks a portion of them. The sample records about 64,000 clones, approximately 83% being singletons. Specimen: peripheral blood. These receptors all stem from a man aged 40-49 years with acute or convalescent COVID-19.

The rearrangement joins TRBV19 to TRBJ2-3, with unresolved D. This CDR3 is 12 amino acids long. V was clipped by 3 bases and J by 2 bases, with 3 bases between them. Germline V gene lookup returns CDR1 LNHDA and CDR2 SQIVND (reference sequence). CDR3 amino acids: CASSINTDTQYF. Here the CDR3 DNA reads TGTGCCAGTAGTATCAACACAGATACGCAGTATTTT.

The gene calls are TRBV30 and TRBJ2-6; 7 nucleotides agree with TRBD1. Germline-derived CDR1 and CDR2 are GTSNPN and SVGIG (reference sequence). Losses at the gene ends were 4 bases for V and 4 bases for J; bases not matched to a gene: 4. This CDR3 is 14 amino acids long. The CDR3 coding sequence is TGTGCCTGGAACAGGGGTTCCGGGGCCAACGTCCTGACTTTC. Amino acids: CAWNRGSGANVLTF.

The rearrangement uses TRBV6-5 and TRBJ2-1; 11 positions agree with TRBD2. From germline, CDR1 is MNHEY and CDR2 SVGAGI. The CDR3 is 15 amino acids. The V gene end was trimmed by 6 bases and the J gene end by 3 bases; junction bases not matched to a gene: 4. The CDR3 region is CASRQLAGGYNEQFF. DNA for the CDR3: TGTGCCAGCAGACAGCTAGCGGGGGGCTACAATGAGCAGTTCTTC.

The CDR3 region has the DNA TGTGCCAGCAGACCAGGGCTAAGGCAGCCCCAGCATTTT. It translates to CASRPGLRQPQHF. The rearrangement joins TRBV2 to TRBJ1-5; D is perhaps TRBD1 (5 bases). Germline lookup yields CDR1 SNHLY and CDR2 FYNNEI. V gave up 6 bases and J gave up 7 bases, with 13 bases separating them. CDR3 length: 13 residues.

The chain combines TRBV4-1 with TRBJ2-1; no clear D gene. CDR1 is MGHRA, CDR2 YSYEKL, per germline. The CDR3 totals 16 residues. V lost 1 base, J lost 3 bases, and 13 bases lay in between. The CDR3 loop is CASSQVNLVSYNEQFF. In nucleotides, the CDR3 is TGCGCCAGCAGCCAAGTGAACTTGGTTAGCTACAATGAGCAGTTCTTC.

The V call is TRBV9, the J call TRBJ1-5, with D possibly matching TRBD1 (5 bases). The CDR3 loop spans 14 amino acids. Germline CDR1 reads SGDLS; CDR2 reads YYNGEE. The V and J ends lost 3 bases and 0 bases respectively, with 7 bases between them. In DNA, the CDR3 is TGTGCCAGCAGCGCGACAGATAGCAATCAGCCCCAGCATTTT. Protein: CASSATDSNQPQHF.

The chain employs TRBV6-5 and TRBJ1-2, with TRBD1 identical over 9 bases. J gave up 4 bases and V 5 bases, and 11 bases lay outside the gene matches. Germline CDR1 and CDR2: MNHEY and SVGAGI. The CDR3 covers 16 residues. The CDR3 nucleotides read TGTGCCAGCAGTCACTTTAGGTCGGGACAGGGCTATGGCTACACCTTC. Amino acids: CASSHFRSGQGYGYTF.

J is TRBJ1-3 and V is TRBV9; tentative D call: TRBD1 (6 bases). Trimming pared 2 bases from V and 2 bases from J, leaving 11 bases between. The CDR3 sequence is 15 residues long. Germline lookup yields CDR1 SGDLS and CDR2 YYNGEE. Written as DNA, the CDR3 is TGTGCCAGCAGCGTCGACAGGAAGACTGGAAACACCATATATTTT. Amino acids: CASSVDRKTGNTIYF.

The chain has TRBV28 and TRBJ1-3; 7 bases agree with TRBD1. Looked up from germline, CDR1 is MDHEN and CDR2 is SYDVKM. Unmatched junction bases numbered 3, after V lost 3 bases and J lost 7 bases. CDR3 length: 13 amino acids. The CDR3 bases are TGTGCCAGCAGTTTCCCACAGGGGAACACCATATATTTT. Translation gives CASSFPQGNTIYF.

This rearrangement joins TRBV5-1 to TRBJ2-7, with D maybe TRBD2 (6 bases). The V end lost 5 bases, the J end lost 6 bases, and 9 bases lay between the germline ends. CDR1 SGHRS and CDR2 YFSETQ come from the germline V gene. The length of the CDR3 is 11 residues. CDR3 DNA sequence: TGCGCCAGCAGAGCCGGGGGCGAGCAGTACTTC. Its translation is CASRAGGEQYF.

This clone came up a few times. The J gene is TRBJ2-1, the V gene TRBV11-3; D unresolved. The germline gives CDR1 SGHNT, CDR2 YENEEA. This CDR3 comprises 14 residues. V gave up 7 bases and J gave up 2 bases, with 12 bases separating them. CDR3 sequence (DNA): TGTGCCAGCACCACGGCTAGTGCCTACAATGAGCAGTTCTTC. It specifies CASTTASAYNEQFF.

The genes are TRBV11-3 and TRBJ1-3, with D unresolved. Trimming stripped 1 base from V and 0 bases from J, with 10 bases between. This CDR3 has 16 residues. Germline V lookup: CDR1 SGHNT, CDR2 YENEEA. The CDR3 loop reads CASSLVGRSSGNTIYF. CDR3 DNA: TGTGCCAGCAGCTTAGTTGGCCGGAGCTCTGGAAACACCATATATTTT.

This chain uses TRBV7-6 with TRBJ1-2; perhaps TRBD1 as D (6 bases). This CDR3 is 14 amino acids long. Per germline, CDR1 SGHVS and CDR2 FNYEAQ. V gave up 1 base and J gave up 8 bases, with 14 bases separating them. CDR3 sequence (DNA): TGTGCCAGCAGCTTAGGTGGTCAGGGGCAGGGCTACACCTTC. This gives the protein CASSLGGQGQGYTF.

The chain couples TRBV12-5 to TRBJ1-2; 7 nucleotides agree with TRBD1. Germline assignment: CDR1 LGHNT and CDR2 FRNRAP. With 6 bases clipped from V and 3 bases from J, the junction kept 4 bases outside the gene matches. CDR3 size: 13 residues. Here the CDR3 reads CASGRTGDYGYTF. The CDR3 DNA reads as TGTGCTAGTGGCCGAACAGGGGACTATGGCTACACCTTC.

The chain combines TRBV30 with TRBJ1-1; 8 bases map to TRBD1. The CDR3 has 12 amino acids. Trimming cost V 2 bases and J 8 bases; bases outside gene matches: 4. Germline V gene sequence: CDR1 GTSNPN, CDR2 SVGIG (reference sequence). For the CDR3, the DNA is TGTGCCTGGAGTAACAGGGGGGGGGAAGCTTTCTTT. Translating gives CAWSNRGGEAFF.

This clone appeared a few times. V gene TRBV5-1 combines with J gene TRBJ1-1; 9 nucleotides align to TRBD1. The CDR3 contains 14 residues. Germline CDR1 SGHRS, CDR2 YFSETQ. Germline trimming cut 4 bases from V and 4 bases from J; bases unmatched to any gene: 5. The CDR3 reads CASSKDRGGTEAFF. In nucleotides, the CDR3 is TGCGCCAGCAGCAAAGACAGGGGGGGCACTGAAGCTTTCTTT. Full variable domain (remainder filled in from reference TRBV5-1 and TRBJ1-1): KAGVTQTPRYLIKTRGQQVTLSCSPISGHRSVSWYQQTPGQGLQFLFEYFSETQRNKGNFPGRFSGRQFSNSRSEMNVSTLELGDSALYLCASSKDRGGTEAFFGQGTRLTVV.

The chain carries TRBV10-1 and TRBJ1-5; D is perhaps TRBD1 (5 bases). The CDR3 loop spans 14 amino acids. Trimming took 3 bases from V and 5 from J, leaving 11 bases between them. CDR1 is WNHNN and CDR2 is SYGVQD in the germline V gene (reference sequence). CDR3 region: CASSEAGRDQPQHF. As DNA, the CDR3 is TGCGCCAGCAGTGAAGCAGGGCGCGATCAGCCCCAGCATTTT.

This clone was seen a single time. V usage is TRBV12-5 and J usage is TRBJ1-5; TRBD1 matches 9 bases. Germline assignment: CDR1 LGHNT and CDR2 FRNRAP. CDR3 size: 14 residues. V gave up 6 bases and J gave up 6 bases; unmatched junction bases: 6. The CDR3 here is CASGLTGGAQPQHF. The DNA for the CDR3 is TGTGCTAGTGGACTGACAGGGGGAGCTCAGCCCCAGCATTTT.

The V and J genes are TRBV6-5 and TRBJ2-3; 11 positions agree with TRBD2. There are 13 residues in the CDR3. The junction had 1 base not matched to a gene; V was cut back by 7 bases and J by 4 bases. Germline V CDR1 and CDR2: MNHEY, SVGAGI. This CDR3 is CASTTSGADTQYF. CDR3 sequence (DNA): TGTGCCAGCACGACTAGCGGGGCAGATACGCAGTATTTT.

The chain couples TRBV9 to TRBJ1-2, with a tentative D call TRBD1 (6 bases). The V and J ends lost 6 bases and 4 bases respectively, with 13 bases between them. From germline, CDR1 is SGDLS and CDR2 YYNGEE. The length of the CDR3 is 13 residues. Written as DNA, the CDR3 is TGTGCCAGCACCAAGACAGGCACCTATGGCTACACCTTC. The encoded protein is CASTKTGTYGYTF.

V and J are TRBV29-1 and TRBJ1-6, with 8 bases identical to TRBD1. Germline V gene sequence: CDR1 SQVTM, CDR2 ANQGSEA. This CDR3 comprises 13 residues. V was clipped by 5 bases and J by 8 bases; unmatched bases: 5. Written as DNA, the CDR3 is TGCAGCGTTCAGGGGGCCAGGGATTCACCCCTCCACTTT. This encodes CSVQGARDSPLHF.

The J gene is TRBJ2-7, the V gene TRBV28, with 8 bases matching TRBD1. The CDR3 loop spans 13 amino acids. Germline values: CDR1 MDHEN, CDR2 SYDVKM. The V and J ends lost 6 bases and 5 bases, in that order; junction bases with no gene match: 6. The CDR3 DNA is TGTGCCAGCAGGGAACAGGGGGTGAACGAGCAGTACTTC. As protein: CASREQGVNEQYF.

This clone was seen a few times. The rearrangement joins TRBV30 to TRBJ1-2, with TRBD1 identical over 8 bases. The CDR3 runs to 12 residues. CDR1 and CDR2 from the germline V gene are GTSNPN and SVGIG (reference sequence). V shed 4 bases and J 8 bases; nucleotides not matched to a gene: 6. The CDR3: CAWTGQVGGYTF. CDR3 coding DNA: TGTGCCTGGACGGGACAGGTTGGAGGCTACACCTTC.

This chain joins TRBV14 and TRBJ2-7; 14 nucleotides line up with TRBD2. The CDR3 has 15 amino acids. V was pared by 5 bases and J by 0 bases, with 0 bases of the junction left unmatched. The germline gives CDR1 SGHDN, CDR2 FVKESK. The DNA for the CDR3 is TGTGCCAGCAGCGGGACTAGCGGGAGCTCCTACGAGCAGTACTTC. Encoded protein: CASSGTSGSSYEQYF.